The 14 T cell receptor beta chains below come from one sample, sequenced in a study of CD8 T cells in ankylosing spondylitis. TCRdb analysed the 5' RACE reads with MiXCR anew, one entry per CDR3 protein. The table lists 300,000 to 400,000 distinct CDR3 sequences, 14% to 15% of them singletons, with approximately 1.1% in the top ten. Sequencing was performed on blood, either unsorted or a sorted T cell fraction (not recorded which). All receptors derive from a male donor with ankylosing spondylitis or in good health (not recorded which).

The gene calls are TRBV18 and TRBJ2-7; D is perhaps TRBD2 (5 bases). With 0 bases removed from V and 0 bases from J, the gap between germline ends came to 12 bases. Germline CDR1 is KGHSH and CDR2 is LQKENI. CDR3 length equals 16 residues. CDR3 DNA sequence: TGTGCCAGCTCACCACCTCGCGGGCTCTACTCCTACGAGCAGTACTTC. This sequence encodes CASSPPRGLYSYEQYF.

Many counts were recorded for this clonotype. V usage is TRBV28 and J usage is TRBJ2-3; 7 nucleotides align to TRBD1. Germline CDR1 is MDHEN and CDR2 is SYDVKM. This CDR3 is built from 15 residues. The V segment lost 10 bases and the J segment 3 bases; nucleotides outside the gene matches: 13. Written as DNA, the CDR3 is TGTGCCACCGCCATAGGGGACAGTGCGACAGATACGCAGTATTTT. Its protein is CATAIGDSATDTQYF.

This clonotype was seen only a few times. This sequence joins TRBV5-8 and TRBJ1-5, with D possibly matching TRBD1 (5 bases). The V and J ends lost 0 bases and 7 bases respectively, with 8 bases between them. The CDR3 runs 13 residues. Germline lookup yields CDR1 SGHTS and CDR2 YDEGEE. The CDR3 here is CASSLVGGQPQHF. The DNA of the CDR3 is TGTGCCAGCAGCTTGGTTGGGGGGCAGCCCCAGCATTTT. Complete variable domain (other parts from reference TRBV5-8 and TRBJ1-5): EAGVTQSPTHLIKTRGQQATLRCSPISGHTSVYWYQQALGLGLQFLLWYDEGEERNRGNFPPRFSGRQFPNYSSELNVNALELEDSALYLCASSLVGGQPQHFGDGTRLSIL.

This clonotype appeared a few times. V usage is TRBV20-1 and J usage is TRBJ1-6; weak D call: TRBD1 (6 bases). V was trimmed by 5 bases and J by 2 bases, leaving 10 bases between them. This CDR3 has 14 amino acids. Germline V gene data show CDR1 as DFQATT and CDR2 as SNEGSKA (reference sequence). The CDR3 DNA reads TGCAGTGCTGGGGGGGGGCCCTATAATTCACCCCTCCACTTT. Translated, it gives CSAGGGPYNSPLHF.

V usage is TRBV12-3 or TRBV12-4 and J usage is TRBJ2-7; 9 bases align to TRBD1. This CDR3 has 14 residues. The V and J ends lost 6 bases and 6 bases, in that order; junction bases with no gene match: 9. The CDR3 DNA is TGTGCCAGCAGATCACCGGGACAGGGACGCGAGCAGTACTTC. Translation: CASRSPGQGREQYF.

There are a few counts of this clonotype. Here the CDR3 reads CASSEARAGYNEQFF. The CDR3 nucleotides read TGTGCCAGCAGTGAGGCCAGGGCGGGGTACAATGAGCAGTTCTTC. The chain couples TRBV2 to TRBJ2-1, with D possibly matching TRBD2 (6 bases). CDR3 size: 15 residues. V was trimmed by 3 bases and J by 4 bases, leaving 13 bases between them. Per germline, CDR1 SNHLY and CDR2 FYNNEI.

This clonotype was seen repeatedly, ten times or more. This rearrangement joins TRBV5-5 to TRBJ1-2; D not certain. In germline, CDR1 is SGHKS, CDR2 YYEKEE (reference sequence). This CDR3 contains 14 residues. The germline V and J ends were trimmed by 1 base and 8 bases, with 15 bases remaining between them. The CDR3 loop reads CASSLSGQTEGYTF. As DNA, the CDR3 is TGTGCCAGCAGCTTGTCGGGCCAAACAGAGGGCTACACCTTC.

This chain links TRBV18 with TRBJ2-5, with D tentatively TRBD1 (6 bases). From germline, CDR1 is KGHSH and CDR2 LQKENI. The CDR3 contains 15 residues. The V end lost 5 bases, the J end lost 5 bases, and 18 bases lay between the germline ends. In nucleotides, the CDR3 is TGTGCCAGCTCAACAAATCAGGGGCCTAGGGAGACCCAGTACTTC. This encodes CASSTNQGPRETQYF.

The rearrangement joins TRBV11-1 to TRBJ2-1; possible D gene TRBD2, 6 bases. CDR1 is SGHAT and CDR2 is FQDESV in the germline V gene (reference sequence). V lost 4 bases, J lost 6 bases, and 22 bases lay in between. The length of the CDR3 is 17 residues. CDR3 sequence (DNA): TGTGCCAGCAGCTGGAACCCCCCGGGACTGGGAGTCAATGAGCAGTTCTTC. Protein: CASSWNPPGLGVNEQFF.

This clonotype was counted ten times or more. This sequence joins TRBV9 and TRBJ2-1; TRBD2 aligns across 10 bases. Germline CDR1 is SGDLS and CDR2 is YYNGEE. After removal of 0 bases from V and 1 base from J, the junction contained 4 bases not matched to a gene. The CDR3 runs to 17 residues. CDR3 in DNA: TGTGCCAGCAGCGTAGCCCCTAGCGGGAGATCCTACAATGAGCAGTTCTTC. Protein sequence: CASSVAPSGRSYNEQFF.

J is TRBJ1-4 and V is TRBV20-1; no firm D call. Germline V gene lookup returns CDR1 DFQATT and CDR2 SNEGSKA (reference sequence). The V end lost 3 bases, the J end lost 0 bases, and 8 bases lay between the germline ends. This CDR3 spans 14 amino acids. The CDR3 here is CSASRAATNEKLFF. In DNA, the CDR3 is TGCAGTGCTAGTCGGGCTGCAACTAATGAAAAACTGTTTTTT.

This chain links TRBV6-1 with TRBJ2-2, with 8 bases fitting TRBD2. This CDR3 comprises 15 residues. CDR1 is MNHNS, CDR2 SASEGT, per germline. The V and J ends lost 5 bases and 2 bases, in that order; junction bases with no gene match: 4. CDR3 amino acids: CASSISGRNTGELFF. CDR3 nucleotides: TGTGCCAGCAGTATCAGCGGGAGAAACACCGGGGAGCTGTTTTTT.

This clonotype has more than one count but fewer than ten. This rearrangement joins TRBV5-1 to TRBJ2-3; TRBD1 matches at 11 bases. V lost 4 bases and J lost 1; bases outside the gene matches: 2. The CDR3 is 15 residues long. Germline V gives CDR1 SGHRS, CDR2 YFSETQ. CDR3 DNA sequence: TGCGCCAGCAGCCCGGACAGGGGGCGCACAGATACGCAGTATTTT. Amino acids: CASSPDRGRTDTQYF.

A few counts support this clonotype. The V and J genes are TRBV27 and TRBJ2-7; 9 nucleotides align to TRBD1. The CDR3 contains 16 residues. V trimming: 3 bases; J trimming: 3 bases; junction bases outside the gene matches: 9. Looked up from germline, CDR1 is MNHEY and CDR2 is SMNVEV (reference sequence). Written as DNA, the CDR3 is TGTGCCAGCAGTTTGATTGGTGGGACAGGGAACTACGAGCAGTACTTC. This codes for CASSLIGGTGNYEQYF.